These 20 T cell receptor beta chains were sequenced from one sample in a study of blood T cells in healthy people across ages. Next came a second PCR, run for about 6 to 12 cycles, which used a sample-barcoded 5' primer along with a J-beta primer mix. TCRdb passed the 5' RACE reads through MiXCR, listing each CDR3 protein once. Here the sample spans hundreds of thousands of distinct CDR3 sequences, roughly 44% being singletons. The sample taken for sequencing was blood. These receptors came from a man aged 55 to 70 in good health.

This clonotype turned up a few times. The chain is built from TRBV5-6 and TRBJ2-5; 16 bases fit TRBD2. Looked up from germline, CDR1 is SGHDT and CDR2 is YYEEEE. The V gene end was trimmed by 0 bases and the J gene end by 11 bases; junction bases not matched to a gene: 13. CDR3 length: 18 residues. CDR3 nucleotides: TGTGCCAGCAGCTTGGCGGGGACTAGCGGGGGGGCTCTAGATGAGCAGTACTTC. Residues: CASSLAGTSGGALDEQYF. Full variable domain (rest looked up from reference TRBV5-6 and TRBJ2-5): DAGVTQSPTHLIKTRGQQVTLRCSPKSGHDTVSWYQQALGQGPQFIFQYYEEEERQRGNFPDRFSGHQFPNYSSELNVNALLLGDSALYLCASSLAGTSGGALDEQYFGPGTRLLVL.

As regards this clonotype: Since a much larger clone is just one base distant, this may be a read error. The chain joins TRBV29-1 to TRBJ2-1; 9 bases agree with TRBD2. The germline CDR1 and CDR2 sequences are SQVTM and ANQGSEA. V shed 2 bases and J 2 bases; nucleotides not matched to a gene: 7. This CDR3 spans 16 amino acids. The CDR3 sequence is CSVEYSGGPPYNEQFF. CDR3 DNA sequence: TGCAGCGTTGAATATAGCGGGGGCCCTCCCTACAATGAGCAGTTCTTC.

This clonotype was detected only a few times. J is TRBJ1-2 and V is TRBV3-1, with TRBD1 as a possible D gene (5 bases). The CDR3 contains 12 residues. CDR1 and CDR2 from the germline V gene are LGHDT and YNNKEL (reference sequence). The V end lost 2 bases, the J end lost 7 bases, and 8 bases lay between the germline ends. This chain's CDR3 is CASSQPGFGYTF. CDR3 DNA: TGTGCCAGCAGCCAACCAGGGTTTGGCTACACCTTC.

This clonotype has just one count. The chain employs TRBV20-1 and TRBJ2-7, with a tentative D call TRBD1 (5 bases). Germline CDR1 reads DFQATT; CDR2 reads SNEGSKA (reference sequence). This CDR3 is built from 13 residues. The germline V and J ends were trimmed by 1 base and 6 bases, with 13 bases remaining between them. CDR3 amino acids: CSARGQGLGEQYF. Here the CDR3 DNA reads TGCAGTGCTAGAGGGCAGGGTTTAGGCGAGCAGTACTTC.

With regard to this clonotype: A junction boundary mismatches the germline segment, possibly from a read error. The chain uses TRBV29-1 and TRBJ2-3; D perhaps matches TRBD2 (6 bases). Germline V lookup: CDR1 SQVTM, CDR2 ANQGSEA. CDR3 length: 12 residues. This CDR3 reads CNVGREADTQYF. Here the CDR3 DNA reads TGCAACGTTGGCAGGGAGGCAGATACGCAGTATTTT.

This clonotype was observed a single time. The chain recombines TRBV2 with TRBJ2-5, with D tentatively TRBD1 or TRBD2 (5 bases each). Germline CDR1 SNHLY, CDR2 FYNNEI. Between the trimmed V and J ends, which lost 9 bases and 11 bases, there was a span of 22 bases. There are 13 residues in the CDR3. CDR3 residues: CASPGAVGNEQYF. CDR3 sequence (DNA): TGTGCCAGTCCTGGGGCCGTCGGGAATGAGCAGTACTTC.

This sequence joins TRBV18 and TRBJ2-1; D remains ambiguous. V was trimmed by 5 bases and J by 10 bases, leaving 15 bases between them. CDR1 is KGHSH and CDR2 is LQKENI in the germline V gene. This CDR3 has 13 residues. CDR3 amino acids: CASSNGGQREQFF. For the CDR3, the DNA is TGTGCCAGCTCAAACGGTGGGCAAAGGGAGCAGTTCTTC. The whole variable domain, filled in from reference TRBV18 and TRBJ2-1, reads NAGVMQNPRHLVRRRGQEARLRCSPMKGHSHVYWYRQLPEEGLKFMVYLQKENIIDESGMPKERFSAEFPKEGPSILRIQQVVRGDSAAYFCASSNGGQREQFFGPGTRLTVL.

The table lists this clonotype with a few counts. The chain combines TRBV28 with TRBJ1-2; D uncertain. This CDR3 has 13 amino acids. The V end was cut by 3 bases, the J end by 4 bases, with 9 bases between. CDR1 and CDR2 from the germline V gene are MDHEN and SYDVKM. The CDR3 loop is CASSFWVLYGYTF. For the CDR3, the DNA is TGTGCCAGCAGTTTTTGGGTCCTCTATGGCTACACCTTC.

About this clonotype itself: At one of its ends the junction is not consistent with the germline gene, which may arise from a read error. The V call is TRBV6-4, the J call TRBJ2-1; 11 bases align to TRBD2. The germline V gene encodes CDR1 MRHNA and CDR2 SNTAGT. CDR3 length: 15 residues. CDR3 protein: CASSPGLAGYNEQNF. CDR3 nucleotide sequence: TGTGCCAGCAGTCCCGGACTAGCGGGCTACAATGAGCAGAACTTC.

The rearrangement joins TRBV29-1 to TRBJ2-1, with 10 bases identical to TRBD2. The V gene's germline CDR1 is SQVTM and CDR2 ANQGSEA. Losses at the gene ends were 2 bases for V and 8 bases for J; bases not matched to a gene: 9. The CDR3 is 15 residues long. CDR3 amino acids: CSVEWRAGGRDEQFF. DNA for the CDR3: TGCAGCGTTGAATGGCGAGCGGGGGGGCGGGATGAGCAGTTCTTC.

The CDR3 is CASSGRRYEQYF. The CDR3 nucleotides are TGTGCCAGCAGCGGGAGACGGTACGAGCAGTACTTC. J is TRBJ2-7 and V is TRBV7-9; tentatively, D is TRBD2 (5 bases). The V end was cut by 5 bases, the J end by 4 bases, with 9 bases between. In germline, CDR1 is SEHNR, CDR2 FQNEAQ (reference sequence). The CDR3 is made up of 12 amino acids. The entire variable domain, with the rest obtained from reference TRBV7-9 and TRBJ2-7, is as follows: DTGVSQNPRHKITKRGQNVTFRCDPISEHNRLYWYRQTLGQGPEFLTYFQNEAQLEKSRLLSDRFSAERPKGSFSTLEIQRTEQGDSAMYLCASSGRRYEQYFGPGTRLTVT.

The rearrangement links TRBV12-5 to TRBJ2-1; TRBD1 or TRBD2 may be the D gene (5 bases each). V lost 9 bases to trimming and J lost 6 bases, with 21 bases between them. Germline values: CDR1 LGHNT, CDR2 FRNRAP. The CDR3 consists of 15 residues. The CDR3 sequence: CARGRTQQRVNEQFF. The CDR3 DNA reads TGTGCTAGGGGACGGACTCAGCAAAGGGTCAATGAGCAGTTCTTC.

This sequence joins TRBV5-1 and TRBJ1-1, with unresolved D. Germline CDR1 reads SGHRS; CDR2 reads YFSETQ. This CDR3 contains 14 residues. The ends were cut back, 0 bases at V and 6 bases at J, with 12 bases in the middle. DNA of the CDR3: TGCGCCAGCAGCTTGGCCCTCGTGGGCGCTGAAGCTTTCTTT. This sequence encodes CASSLALVGAEAFF.

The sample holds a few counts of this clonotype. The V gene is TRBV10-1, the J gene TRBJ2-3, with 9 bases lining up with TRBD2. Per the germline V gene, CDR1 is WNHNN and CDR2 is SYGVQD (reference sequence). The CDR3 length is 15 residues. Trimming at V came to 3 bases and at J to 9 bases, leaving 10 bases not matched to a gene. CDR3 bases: TGCGCCAGCAGTGAAGGAGCGGGGGGCAGATACACGCAGTATTTT. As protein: CASSEGAGGRYTQYF.

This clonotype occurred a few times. In nucleotides, the CDR3 is TGTGCCAGCAGCTCCCAGACAGGGTTGGACTACACCTTC. This codes for CASSSQTGLDYTF. The chain links TRBV7-8 to TRBJ1-2, with 7 bases aligning to TRBD1. CDR1 and CDR2 from the germline V gene are SGHVS and FQNEAQ. V lost 4 bases to trimming and J lost 10 bases; unmatched junction nucleotides: 9. This CDR3 comprises 13 residues. The full variable domain, its missing parts supplied by reference TRBV7-8 and TRBJ1-2, is GAGVSQSPRYKVAKRGQDVALRCDPISGHVSLFWYQQALGQGPEFLTYFQNEAQLDKSGLPSDRFFAERPEGSVSTLKIQRTQQEDSAVYLCASSSQTGLDYTFGSGTRLTVV.

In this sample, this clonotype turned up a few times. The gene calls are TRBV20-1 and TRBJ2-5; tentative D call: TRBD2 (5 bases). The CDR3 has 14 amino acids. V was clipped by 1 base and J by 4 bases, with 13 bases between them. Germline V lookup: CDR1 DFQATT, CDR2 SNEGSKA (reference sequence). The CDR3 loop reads CSARVGGVPETQYF. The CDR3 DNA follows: TGCAGTGCTAGAGTAGGAGGAGTCCCAGAGACCCAGTACTTC.

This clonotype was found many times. DNA of the CDR3: TGTGCCACCAGGGGGGACAGCTACGAGCAGTACTTC. Amino acid sequence: CATRGDSYEQYF. The J gene is TRBJ2-7, the V gene TRBV15; 7 bases line up with TRBD1. V trimming: 6 bases; J trimming: 3 bases; junction bases outside the gene matches: 2. Germline lookup yields CDR1 LNHNV and CDR2 YYDKDF (reference sequence). CDR3 length: 12 residues. Filled out from reference TRBV15 and TRBJ2-7, the complete variable domain reads DAMVIQNPRYQVTQFGKPVTLSCSQTLNHNVMYWYQQKSSQAPKLLFHYYDKDFNNEADTPDNFQSRRPNTSFCFLDIRSPGLGDTAMYLCATRGDSYEQYFGPGTRLTVT.

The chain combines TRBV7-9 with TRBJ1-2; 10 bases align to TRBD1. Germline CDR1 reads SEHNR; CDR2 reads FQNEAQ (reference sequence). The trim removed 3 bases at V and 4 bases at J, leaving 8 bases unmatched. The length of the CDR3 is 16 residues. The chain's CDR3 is CASSFDGTGDPYGYTF. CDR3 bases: TGTGCCAGCAGCTTCGACGGGACAGGGGACCCCTATGGCTACACCTTC.

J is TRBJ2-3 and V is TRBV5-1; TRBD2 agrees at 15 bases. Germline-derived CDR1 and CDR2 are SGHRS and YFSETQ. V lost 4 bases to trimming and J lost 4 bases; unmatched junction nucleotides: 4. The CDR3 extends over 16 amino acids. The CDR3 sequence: CASSPGTSGGPDTQYF. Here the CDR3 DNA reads TGCGCCAGCAGCCCAGGGACTAGCGGGGGGCCAGATACGCAGTATTTT.

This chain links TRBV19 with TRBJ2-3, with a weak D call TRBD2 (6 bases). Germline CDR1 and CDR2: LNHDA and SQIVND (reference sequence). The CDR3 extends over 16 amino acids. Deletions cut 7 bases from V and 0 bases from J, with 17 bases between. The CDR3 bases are TGTGCCAGTACCGATATCGCTAGCGCTAGCACAGATACGCAGTATTTT. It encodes CASTDIASASTDTQYF.